The 7 T cell receptor beta chains given below trace back to one sample, sequenced in a study of PD-1 blockade in classical Hodgkin lymphoma. Generated by immunoSEQ multiplex PCR, the TCRdb table keeps only in-frame clones and is missing some. The repertoire has 20,000 to 30,000 clones, over 65% of them found once; the top ten carry approximately 8.4%. Patients all relapsed after autologous stem cell transplantation, and there was variation in brentuximab vedotin exposure. Source: peripheral blood mononuclear cells (PBMCs), taken before the second cycle of nivolumab. These receptors all come from a human donor with classical Hodgkin lymphoma.

This clone showed up just a few times. The genes are TRBV19 and TRBJ2-5, with 7 bases matching TRBD1. CDR1 and CDR2 from the germline V gene are LNHDA and SQIVND (reference sequence). There are 12 residues in the CDR3. V lost 9 bases and J lost 4; bases outside the gene matches: 5. The CDR3 sequence is CASGDSRETQYF. The CDR3, as DNA: TGTGCCAGCGGGGACAGCCGAGAGACCCAGTACTTC. Variable domain in full (rest from reference TRBV19 and TRBJ2-5): DGGITQSPKYLFRKEGQNVTLSCEQNLNHDAMYWYRQDPGQGLRLIYYSQIVNDFQKGDIAEGYSVSREKKESFPLTVTSAQKNPTAFYLCASGDSRETQYFGPGTRLLVL.

The chain joins TRBV6-4 to TRBJ2-1, with 8 bases matching TRBD2. Germline V gives CDR1 MRHNA, CDR2 SNTAGT. The V and J ends lost 2 bases and 0 bases, in that order; junction bases with no gene match: 6. This CDR3 has 17 residues. CDR3 sequence (DNA): TGTGCCAGCAGTGACGAGGCGGGGGGTCGCTCCTACAATGAGCAGTTCTTC. It is translated as CASSDEAGGRSYNEQFF.

Turning to this clone: Other DNA sequences of this sample code for an identical CDR3. The chain links TRBV6-6 to TRBJ2-6, with D unclear. Germline CDR1 reads MNHNY; CDR2 reads SVGAGI (reference sequence). V lost 2 bases and J 0 bases, leaving 8 bases between the germline ends. The CDR3 runs 16 residues. The DNA for the CDR3 is TGTGCCAGCAGTTACGGGCACTCCTCTGGGGCCAACGTCCTGACTTTC. Translation gives CASSYGHSSGANVLTF.

This chain joins TRBV11-2 and TRBJ2-1; 9 bases map to TRBD1. In germline, CDR1 is SGHAT, CDR2 FQNNGV. The V segment lost 7 bases and the J segment 7 bases; nucleotides outside the gene matches: 8. CDR3 length equals 14 residues. The chain's CDR3 is CASTRDRVGNEQFF. CDR3 coding DNA: TGTGCCAGCACCCGGGACAGGGTTGGGAATGAGCAGTTCTTC.

The chain uses TRBV18 and TRBJ2-7; D is perhaps TRBD2 (6 bases). Per germline, CDR1 KGHSH and CDR2 LQKENI. The CDR3 runs 15 residues. V was shortened by 2 bases and J by 5 bases, with 16 bases between the two germline ends. The CDR3 DNA follows: TGTGCCAGCTCACCAGGAGGGGCCTTGGCCAACGAGCAGTACTTC. It specifies CASSPGGALANEQYF.

The V call is TRBV6-6, the J call TRBJ2-3; no clear D. The ends were cut back, 0 bases at V and 1 base at J, with 8 bases in the middle. The CDR3 runs 15 residues. CDR1 MNHNY and CDR2 SVGAGI come from the germline V gene (reference sequence). This CDR3 is CASSYSSPRTDTQYF. CDR3 bases: TGTGCCAGCAGTTACTCTAGCCCCCGCACAGATACGCAGTATTTT.

This chain connects TRBV28 to TRBJ1-5, with 10 positions matching TRBD1. From germline, CDR1 is MDHEN and CDR2 SYDVKM. J gave up 7 bases and V 4 bases, and 10 bases lay outside the gene matches. CDR3 length: 16 residues. This chain's CDR3 is CASSSAGQGWKQPQHF. CDR3 coding DNA: TGTGCCAGCAGTTCGGCGGGACAGGGGTGGAAACAGCCCCAGCATTTT.